A single sample is the source of the 25 T cell receptor beta chains below, sequenced in a study of blood T cell repertoires in COVID-19. The protocol was immunoSEQ multiplex PCR, while the TCRdb copy is restricted to in-frame clones and leaves out a portion. The sample yields 65,000 to 85,000 clones, around 90% seen once. Sequences were obtained from peripheral blood. Receptors originate from a human donor in a cohort sampled during active COVID-19.

The gene calls are TRBV7-9 and TRBJ1-2; D uncertain. Germline lookup yields CDR1 SEHNR and CDR2 FQNEAQ (reference sequence). The CDR3 has 12 residues. The V end was cut by 2 bases, the J end by 6 bases, with 7 bases between. The CDR3 sequence: CASSLLFHGYTF. CDR3 DNA sequence: TGTGCCAGCAGCTTATTATTCCATGGCTACACCTTC.

V usage is TRBV7-8 and J usage is TRBJ2-5; D is unclear. CDR1 and CDR2 (germline): SGHVS, FQNEAQ. V lost 0 bases, J lost 4 bases, and 15 bases lay in between. CDR3 size: 16 residues. DNA for the CDR3: TGTGCCAGCAGCTTAGCAGGTCCAGGTTGGCGAGAGACCCAGTACTTC. This encodes CASSLAGPGWRETQYF. Full variable domain (outside the CDR3, taken from reference TRBV7-8 and TRBJ2-5): GAGVSQSPRYKVAKRGQDVALRCDPISGHVSLFWYQQALGQGPEFLTYFQNEAQLDKSGLPSDRFFAERPEGSVSTLKIQRTQQEDSAVYLCASSLAGPGWRETQYFGPGTRLLVL.

This rearrangement joins TRBV29-1 to TRBJ2-7; 8 bases match TRBD2. The CDR3 is 14 residues long. J was trimmed by 5 bases and V by 4 bases; bases with no gene match: 10. CDR1 and CDR2 from the germline V gene are SQVTM and ANQGSEA. CDR3 in DNA: TGCAGCGTTGCACCGGGGGGGGTGCGCCACGAGCAGTACTTC. It yields the protein CSVAPGGVRHEQYF.

The chain couples TRBV27 to TRBJ1-2, with 7 bases matching TRBD1. This CDR3 contains 15 residues. V gave up 5 bases and J gave up 3 bases; unmatched junction bases: 9. The germline CDR1 and CDR2 sequences are MNHEY and SMNVEV (reference sequence). The CDR3 protein is CASSPTRGRYYGYTF. The CDR3 coding sequence is TGTGCCAGCAGTCCGACGAGGGGGCGGTACTATGGCTACACCTTC.

The chain combines TRBV4-2 with TRBJ2-1, with D unclear. The CDR3 length is 15 residues. V lost 0 bases, J lost 0 bases, and 6 bases lay in between. CDR1 and CDR2 (germline): LGHNA, YNFKEQ. The CDR3 nucleotides are TGTGCCAGCAGCCAAGAAACCAGCTCCTACAATGAGCAGTTCTTC. Translation: CASSQETSSYNEQFF.

This chain joins TRBV9 and TRBJ1-5; no firm D call. V shed 0 bases and J shed 2 bases, with 15 bases lying between them. This CDR3 is built from 17 residues. Germline V CDR1 and CDR2: SGDLS, YYNGEE. The DNA of the CDR3 is TGTGCCAGCAGCGTAGACGGTTCTACCGGGGGCAATCAGCCCCAGCATTTT. Its translation is CASSVDGSTGGNQPQHF.

The J gene is TRBJ2-3, the V gene TRBV5-4; 8 positions match TRBD1. Germline V CDR1 and CDR2: SGHNT, YYREEE (reference sequence). The CDR3 has 15 residues. V was pared by 0 bases and J by 6 bases, with 6 bases of the junction left unmatched. The CDR3 is CASSLDNRGIDTQYF. CDR3 nucleotides: TGTGCCAGCAGCTTGGATAACAGGGGGATTGATACGCAGTATTTT.

The rearrangement joins TRBV11-3 to TRBJ2-5, with D unresolved. Germline V gene sequence: CDR1 SGHNT, CDR2 YENEEA. V lost 5 bases and J lost 1, with 11 bases in between. The CDR3 has 14 residues. DNA of the CDR3: TGTGCCAGCAGCCCCCGGTCGGGCCAAGAGACCCAGTACTTC. It specifies CASSPRSGQETQYF.

The gene calls are TRBV5-1 and TRBJ1-2; D is uncertain. The CDR3 spans 15 residues. The germline V gene has CDR1 SGHRS and CDR2 YFSETQ. V was clipped by 0 bases and J by 4 bases, with 13 bases between them. CDR3 DNA: TGCGCCAGCAGCTTGGCGAAAGAAGGCGGCTATGGCTACACCTTC. It translates to CASSLAKEGGYGYTF.

The CDR3 spells CASSARRGNTEAFF. The CDR3 nucleotides are TGCGCCAGCAGCGCGAGAAGGGGGAACACTGAAGCTTTCTTT. J is TRBJ1-1 and V is TRBV5-1; TRBD1 might be the D (5 bases). Trimming removed 4 bases from V and 1 base from J, with 11 bases in between. CDR1 and CDR2 (germline): SGHRS, YFSETQ. CDR3 length: 14 amino acids.

V usage is TRBV5-1 and J usage is TRBJ2-5; possibly TRBD2 for D (5 bases). CDR3 length: 15 amino acids. The V gene's germline CDR1 is SGHRS and CDR2 YFSETQ. Trimming stripped 0 bases from V and 5 bases from J, with 14 bases between. CDR3 amino acids: CASSLAQSKRETQYF. Here the CDR3 DNA reads TGCGCCAGCAGCTTGGCACAGTCAAAGCGGGAGACCCAGTACTTC. Based on the CDR3 plus reference TRBV5-1 and TRBJ2-5, the full variable domain is KAGVTQTPRYLIKTRGQQVTLSCSPISGHRSVSWYQQTPGQGLQFLFEYFSETQRNKGNFPGRFSGRQFSNSRSEMNVSTLELGDSALYLCASSLAQSKRETQYFGPGTRLLVL.

This clone was seen just once. The chain joins TRBV4-1 to TRBJ1-2; D might be TRBD1 (6 bases). CDR1 is MGHRA and CDR2 is YSYEKL in the germline V gene. The germline V and J ends were trimmed by 0 bases and 2 bases, with 13 bases remaining between them. The CDR3 sequence is 16 residues long. The CDR3 is CASSQENRDLNYGYTF. CDR3 DNA sequence: TGCGCCAGCAGCCAAGAGAACAGGGATCTAAACTATGGCTACACCTTC.

The V call is TRBV9, the J call TRBJ2-5; 11 bases fit TRBD2. The ends lost 3 bases at V and 4 bases at J; junction bases unmatched: 5. This CDR3 is built from 15 residues. From germline, CDR1 is SGDLS and CDR2 YYNGEE. In DNA form, the CDR3 reads TGTGCCAGCAGCGGCGTAGCGGGGGGGATAGAGACCCAGTACTTC. It specifies CASSGVAGGIETQYF.

This rearrangement joins TRBV7-2 to TRBJ1-2, with 7 bases lining up with TRBD1. The CDR3 covers 13 residues. Germline CDR1 and CDR2: SGHTA and FQGNSA. With 3 bases clipped from V and 3 bases from J, the junction kept 1 base outside the gene matches. The CDR3 sequence: CASSFDRDYGYTF. CDR3 bases: TGTGCCAGCAGCTTTGACAGGGACTATGGCTACACCTTC.

The rearrangement joins TRBV7-7 to TRBJ2-7; 9 nucleotides agree with TRBD1. Germline trimming cut 0 bases from V and 4 bases from J; bases unmatched to any gene: 4. The CDR3 is 15 amino acids. Germline V gives CDR1 SSHAT, CDR2 FNYEAQ (reference sequence). The DNA for the CDR3 is TGTGCCAGCAGCTTAGCGCACAGGGGGCCTTACGAGCAGTACTTC. As protein: CASSLAHRGPYEQYF.

Written as DNA, the CDR3 is TGTGCCAGCAGCTTGTCGGACGGACTATCCTACGAGCAGTACTTC. This gives the protein CASSLSDGLSYEQYF. V usage is TRBV11-2 and J usage is TRBJ2-7; possibly TRBD2 for D (6 bases). This CDR3 is 15 amino acids long. V shed 3 bases and J shed 1 base, with 13 bases lying between them. Germline V CDR1 and CDR2: SGHAT, FQNNGV.

The table lists this clone with a few counts. This chain's CDR3 is CASSQEGTNQPQHF. CDR3 DNA: TGTGCCAGCAGCCAAGAGGGGACAAATCAGCCCCAGCATTTT. The chain uses TRBV3-1 (or the pseudogene TRBV3-2) and TRBJ1-5; tentative D call: TRBD1 (6 bases). From germline, CDR1 is LGHDT and CDR2 YNNKEL (reference sequence). The CDR3 extends over 14 amino acids. Between the trimmed V and J ends, which lost 0 bases and 4 bases, there was a span of 7 bases.

Comment on this clone: The junction differs from germline at one of its ends, possibly a read error. The chain uses TRBV19 and TRBJ2-6, with D uncertain. This CDR3 is 15 amino acids long. Germline-derived CDR1 and CDR2 are LNHDA and SQIVND (reference sequence). CDR3 in amino acids: CVSSEYRAGANVLTF. The CDR3 DNA reads as TGTGTCAGTAGTGAATACAGAGCTGGGGCCAACGTCCTGACTTTC. Variable domain in full (rest from reference TRBV19 and TRBJ2-6): DGGITQSPKYLFRKEGQNVTLSCEQNLNHDAMYWYRQDPGQGLRLIYYSQIVNDFQKGDIAEGYSVSREKKESFPLTVTSAQKNPTAFYLCVSSEYRAGANVLTFGAGSRLTVL.

The J gene is TRBJ1-4, the V gene TRBV21-1; TRBD1 is taken as the D call from the table, unchecked against the DNA. TRBV21-1 is tagged as a pseudogene. CDR3 length: 19 residues. Here the CDR3 reads CASSKLRDSPFATNEKLFF. CDR3 in DNA: TGTGCCAGCAGCAAACTCCGGGACAGTCCCTTTGCAACTAATGAAAAACTGTTTTTT.

This clone was observed a few times. This chain connects TRBV2 to TRBJ1-5; 10 nucleotides align to TRBD1. In germline, CDR1 is SNHLY, CDR2 FYNNEI. Trimming at V came to 6 bases and at J to 6 bases, leaving 5 bases not matched to a gene. This CDR3 is built from 14 residues. CDR3 coding DNA: TGTGCCAGCAGGGGGACAGGGGAGGGTCAGCCCCAGCATTTT. Its protein product is CASRGTGEGQPQHF. Full variable domain (missing parts from reference TRBV2 and TRBJ1-5): EPEVTQTPSHQVTQMGQEVILRCVPISNHLYFYWYRQILGQKVEFLVSFYNNEISEKSEIFDDQFSVERPDGSNFTLKIRSTKLEDSAMYFCASRGTGEGQPQHFGDGTRLSIL.

The chain recombines TRBV27 with TRBJ1-5, with TRBD1 as a possible D gene (5 bases). The germline V gene has CDR1 MNHEY and CDR2 SMNVEV (reference sequence). V shed 6 bases and J shed 1 base, with 13 bases lying between them. The CDR3 consists of 15 residues. Written as DNA, the CDR3 is TGTGCCAGCAGCCCCGGATCAGGGAGCAATCAGCCCCAGCATTTT. It translates to CASSPGSGSNQPQHF.

The rearrangement uses TRBV10-3 and TRBJ2-7; 10 nucleotides agree with TRBD1. This CDR3 spans 15 amino acids. Looked up from germline, CDR1 is ENHRY and CDR2 is SYGVKD. V lost 2 bases and J lost 3; bases outside the gene matches: 4. The CDR3 DNA sequence: TGTGCCATCAGTGAGCCGACAGGGGGCAGCTACGAGCAGTACTTC. Translation: CAISEPTGGSYEQYF.

J is TRBJ2-5 and V is TRBV21-1; TRBD2 is the table's D call, not checked against the DNA. TRBV21-1 is noted as a pseudogene. This CDR3 spans 17 amino acids. CDR3 sequence reads: CASRKQSSRGVQETQYF. The CDR3 region has the DNA TGTGCCAGCAGAAAGCAATCAAGCCGGGGGGTACAAGAGACCCAGTACTTC.

V gene TRBV4-2 combines with J gene TRBJ2-1, with 10 bases lining up with TRBD2. The CDR3 has 17 residues. Unmatched junction bases numbered 5, after V lost 0 bases and J lost 3 bases. CDR1 and CDR2 (germline): LGHNA, YNFKEQ. The CDR3, as DNA: TGTGCCAGCAGCCAAGATCTGGGACTAGCGAACTACAATGAGCAGTTCTTC. This codes for CASSQDLGLANYNEQFF.

The chain combines TRBV7-3 with TRBJ1-1; TRBD1 matches 9 bases. V shed 6 bases and J 3 bases; nucleotides not matched to a gene: 8. Germline V gives CDR1 SGHTA, CDR2 FQGTGA. There are 15 residues in the CDR3. CDR3 region: CASRRTGGRDTEAFF. Here the CDR3 DNA reads TGTGCCAGCAGACGAACAGGGGGCCGGGACACTGAAGCTTTCTTT.